Following are 2 T cell receptor beta chains from one sample sequenced in a study of T cell responses to AZD1222 COVID-19 vaccine (dated by TCRdb to about 2021). Receptor amplification or capture employed the immunoSEQ multiplex PCR assay. This immuneACCESS table, as held by TCRdb, lists in-frame sequences with V and J called but not all clones. Of the missing ones, under half trace to an unresolved V gene in checked studies; the others have no known cause. The sample includes 90,000 to 120,000 clones, with 80% to 95% observed a single time. Together, the top ten hold around 8.6% of the sample. What the time point label conveys for this sample: about 28 days (+/-7) after the second vaccine dose. The source was peripheral blood, collected 28 days after the second AZD1222 dose. The receptors were gathered from an adult who received the AZD1222 COVID-19 vaccine.

The chain has TRBV7-8 and TRBJ1-4, with a tentative D call TRBD1 (5 bases). Germline CDR1 and CDR2: SGHVS and FQNEAQ. The CDR3 length is 16 residues. V shed 5 bases and J shed 10 bases, with 23 bases lying between them. The CDR3 coding sequence is TGTGCCAGCAGCCCTAGGGCCGCAGGGTTTGATAGAAAACTGTTTTTT. Its translation is CASSPRAAGFDRKLFF.

V gene TRBV28 combines with J gene TRBJ1-6, with TRBD1 matching 7 bases. From germline, CDR1 is MDHEN and CDR2 SYDVKM. Unmatched junction bases numbered 5, after V lost 3 bases and J lost 6 bases. This CDR3 spans 15 amino acids. The CDR3 DNA follows: TGTGCCAGCAGTTTTATTGCAGGGGGTAATTCACCCCTCCACTTT. Translating it yields CASSFIAGGNSPLHF.